This T cell receptor (beta chain) came from a study of blood T cell repertoires in COVID-19. Study background: T cells, B-cell-depleted T cells, or PBMCs supplied cDNA or gDNA.

Produced via immunoSEQ multiplex PCR; TCRdb's table is partial and in-frame only. The sample lists about 270,000 clones, around 86% seen once, with 5.5% to 6% in the top ten. This clone was counted a single time. This TCR was recovered from an elderly woman with COVID-19, enrolled during active disease. The sample consisted of peripheral blood.

The DNA for the CDR3 is TGCGCCAGCAGACGTAATACAGAAAACACCGGGGAGCTGTTTTTT. Amino acids: CASRRNTENTGELFF. J is TRBJ2-2 and V is TRBV5-1, with D unclear. This CDR3 is built from 15 residues. Germline CDR1 is SGHRS and CDR2 is YFSETQ. V was trimmed by 5 bases and J by 2 bases, leaving 13 bases between them.